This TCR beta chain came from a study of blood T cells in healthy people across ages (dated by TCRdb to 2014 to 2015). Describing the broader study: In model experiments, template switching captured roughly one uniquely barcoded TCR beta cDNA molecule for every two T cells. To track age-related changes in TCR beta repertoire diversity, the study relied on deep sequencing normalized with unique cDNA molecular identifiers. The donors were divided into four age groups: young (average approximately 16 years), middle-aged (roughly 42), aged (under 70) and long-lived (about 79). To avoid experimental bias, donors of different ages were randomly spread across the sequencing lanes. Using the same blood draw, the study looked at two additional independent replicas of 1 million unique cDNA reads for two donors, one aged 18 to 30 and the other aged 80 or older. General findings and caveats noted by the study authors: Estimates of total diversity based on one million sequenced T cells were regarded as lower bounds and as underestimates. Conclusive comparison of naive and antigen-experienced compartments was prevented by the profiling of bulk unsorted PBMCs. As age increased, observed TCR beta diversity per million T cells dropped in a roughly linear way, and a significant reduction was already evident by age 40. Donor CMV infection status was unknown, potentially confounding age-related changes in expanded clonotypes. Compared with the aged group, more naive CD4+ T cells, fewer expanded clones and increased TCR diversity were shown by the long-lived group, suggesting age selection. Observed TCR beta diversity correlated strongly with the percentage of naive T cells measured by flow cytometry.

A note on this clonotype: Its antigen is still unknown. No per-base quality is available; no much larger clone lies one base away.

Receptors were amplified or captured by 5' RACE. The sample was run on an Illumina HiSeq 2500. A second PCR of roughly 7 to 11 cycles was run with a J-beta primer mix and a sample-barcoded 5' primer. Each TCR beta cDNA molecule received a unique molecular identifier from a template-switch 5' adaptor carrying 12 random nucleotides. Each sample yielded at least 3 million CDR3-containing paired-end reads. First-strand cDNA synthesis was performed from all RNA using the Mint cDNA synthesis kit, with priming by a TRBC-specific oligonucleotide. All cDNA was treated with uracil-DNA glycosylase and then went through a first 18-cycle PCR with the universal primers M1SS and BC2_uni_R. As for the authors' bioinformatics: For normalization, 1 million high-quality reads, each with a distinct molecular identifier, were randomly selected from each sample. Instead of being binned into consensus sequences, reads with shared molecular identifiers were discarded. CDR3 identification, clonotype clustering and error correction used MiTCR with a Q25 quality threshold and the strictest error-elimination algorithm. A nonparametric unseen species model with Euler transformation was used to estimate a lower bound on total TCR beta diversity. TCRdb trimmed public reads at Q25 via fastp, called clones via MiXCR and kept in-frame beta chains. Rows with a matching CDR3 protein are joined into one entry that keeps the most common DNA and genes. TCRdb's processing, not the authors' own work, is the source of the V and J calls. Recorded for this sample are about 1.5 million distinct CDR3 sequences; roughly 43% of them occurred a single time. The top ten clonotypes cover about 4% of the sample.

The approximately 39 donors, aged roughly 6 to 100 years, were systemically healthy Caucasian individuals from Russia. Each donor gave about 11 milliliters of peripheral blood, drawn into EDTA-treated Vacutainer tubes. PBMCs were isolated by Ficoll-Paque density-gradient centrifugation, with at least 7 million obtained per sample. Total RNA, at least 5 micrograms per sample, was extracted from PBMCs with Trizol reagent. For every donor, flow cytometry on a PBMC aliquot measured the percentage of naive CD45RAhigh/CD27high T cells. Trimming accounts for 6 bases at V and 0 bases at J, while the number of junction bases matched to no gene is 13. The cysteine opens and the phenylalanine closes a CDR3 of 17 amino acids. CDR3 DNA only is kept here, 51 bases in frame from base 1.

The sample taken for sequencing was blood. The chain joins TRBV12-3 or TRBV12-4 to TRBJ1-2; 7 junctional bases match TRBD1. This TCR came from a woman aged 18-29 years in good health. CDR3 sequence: CASSWAQGSEANYGYTF. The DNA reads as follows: TGTGCCAGCAGCTGGGCACAGGGGAGCGAGGCTAACTATGGCTACACCTTC.